The sequence of this T cell receptor beta chain was determined in a study of blood T cell repertoires in COVID-19. This clone was seen only a few times. V gave up 2 bases and J gave up 9 bases; unmatched junction bases: 9. Looked up from germline, CDR1 is LNHDA and CDR2 is SQIVND (reference sequence). The length of the CDR3 is 16 residues. In the study's own analysis: Reference gene primers were amplified, and this amplification served to estimate nucleated cell counts. Repertoires were generated with immunoSEQ multiplex PCR, while TCRdb's copy carries only in-frame clones and drops some. The V and J calls and clone size come from that table; D and trimming were worked out from the DNA. The table includes under 300,000 clones, approximately 87% detected once.

The rearrangement links TRBV19 to TRBJ2-1; 11 bases line up with TRBD2. This TCR derives from a man aged 55 to 69 with acute or convalescent COVID-19. The sequenced sample consisted of peripheral blood. CDR3 sequence: CASSILAGGPRGEQFF. The CDR3 nucleotides read TGTGCCAGTAGTATACTAGCGGGAGGCCCCCGTGGTGAGCAGTTCTTC.